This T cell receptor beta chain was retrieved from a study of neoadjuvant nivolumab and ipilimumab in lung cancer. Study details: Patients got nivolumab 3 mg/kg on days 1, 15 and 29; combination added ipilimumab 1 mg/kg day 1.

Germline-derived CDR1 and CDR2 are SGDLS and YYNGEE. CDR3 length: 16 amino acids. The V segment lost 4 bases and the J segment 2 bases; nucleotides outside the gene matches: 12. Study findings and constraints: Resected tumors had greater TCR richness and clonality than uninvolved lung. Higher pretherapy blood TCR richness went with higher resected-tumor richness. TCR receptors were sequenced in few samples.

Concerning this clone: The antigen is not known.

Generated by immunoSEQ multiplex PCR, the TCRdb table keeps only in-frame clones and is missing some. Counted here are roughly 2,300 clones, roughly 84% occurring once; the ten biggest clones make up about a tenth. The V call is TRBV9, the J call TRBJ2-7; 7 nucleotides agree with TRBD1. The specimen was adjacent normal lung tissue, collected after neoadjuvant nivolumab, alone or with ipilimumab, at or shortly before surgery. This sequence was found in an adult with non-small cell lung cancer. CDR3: CASSPQTGSGTYEQYF. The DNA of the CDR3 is TGTGCCAGCAGCCCTCAGACAGGGAGTGGGACCTACGAGCAGTACTTC.